Each of the 4 T cell receptor beta chains below was sequenced from the same sample in a study of T cells in localized non-small cell lung cancer. The repertoire was sequenced with immunoSEQ multiplex PCR; TCRdb's copy has only in-frame clones and lacks some. The table shows some 64,000 clones, with 80% to 90% occurring only once. Sequencing used PBMCs, obtained before any cancer treatment. The receptors stem from a man aged 35-75 years with stage II lung adenocarcinoma.

The rearrangement links TRBV13 to TRBJ2-2; 10 nucleotides match TRBD2. Germline CDR1 is PRHDT and CDR2 is FYEKMQ (reference sequence). After removal of 4 bases from V and 3 bases from J, the junction contained 5 bases not matched to a gene. This CDR3 is 16 amino acids long. The CDR3 DNA is TGTGCCAGCAGCTACCCTAGCGGGAGAGACACCGGGGAGCTGTTTTTT. Residues: CASSYPSGRDTGELFF.

Only one count was recorded for this clone. The rearrangement joins TRBV5-6 to TRBJ2-5; TRBD2 aligns across 10 bases. The CDR3 totals 14 residues. Trimming cost V 2 bases and J 4 bases; bases outside gene matches: 2. The germline V gene encodes CDR1 SGHDT and CDR2 YYEEEE. The CDR3 is CASSFTSGIETQYF. Here the CDR3 DNA reads TGTGCCAGCAGCTTCACTAGCGGGATAGAGACCCAGTACTTC.

The count of this clone is one. The V gene is TRBV9, the J gene TRBJ1-5; perhaps TRBD1 as D (5 bases). Per the germline V gene, CDR1 is SGDLS and CDR2 is YYNGEE. Trimming left V 0 bases short and J 6 bases short, with 13 bases between. CDR3 size: 15 residues. CDR3 sequence: CASSVDGRGGQPQHF. CDR3 sequence (DNA): TGTGCCAGCAGCGTAGATGGGAGGGGCGGTCAGCCCCAGCATTTT.

The chain is built from TRBV11-2 and TRBJ2-7; TRBD2 agrees at 13 bases. Trimming cost V 3 bases and J 6 bases; bases outside gene matches: 2. The CDR3 covers 14 residues. Looked up from germline, CDR1 is SGHAT and CDR2 is FQNNGV. CDR3 in DNA: TGTGCCAGCAGCTTGGGGACTAGCGGGATCGAGCAGTACTTC. Its translation: CASSLGTSGIEQYF. The full variable domain, rest sourced from reference TRBV11-2 and TRBJ2-7, is EAGVAQSPRYKIIEKRQSVAFWCNPISGHATLYWYQQILGQGPKLLIQFQNNGVVDDSQLPKDRFSAERLKGVDSTLKIQPAKLEDSAVYLCASSLGTSGIEQYFGPGTRLTVT.